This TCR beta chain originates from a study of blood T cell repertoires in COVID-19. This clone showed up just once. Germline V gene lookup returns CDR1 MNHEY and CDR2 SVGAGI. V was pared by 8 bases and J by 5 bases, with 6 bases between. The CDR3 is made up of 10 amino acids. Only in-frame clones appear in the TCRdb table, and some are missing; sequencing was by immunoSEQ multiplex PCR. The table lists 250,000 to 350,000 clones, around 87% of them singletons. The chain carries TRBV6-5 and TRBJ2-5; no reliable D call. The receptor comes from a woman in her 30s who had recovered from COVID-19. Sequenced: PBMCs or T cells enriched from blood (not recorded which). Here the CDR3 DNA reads TGTGCCAGCGGGCGCGAGACCCAGTACTTC. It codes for CASGRETQYF.